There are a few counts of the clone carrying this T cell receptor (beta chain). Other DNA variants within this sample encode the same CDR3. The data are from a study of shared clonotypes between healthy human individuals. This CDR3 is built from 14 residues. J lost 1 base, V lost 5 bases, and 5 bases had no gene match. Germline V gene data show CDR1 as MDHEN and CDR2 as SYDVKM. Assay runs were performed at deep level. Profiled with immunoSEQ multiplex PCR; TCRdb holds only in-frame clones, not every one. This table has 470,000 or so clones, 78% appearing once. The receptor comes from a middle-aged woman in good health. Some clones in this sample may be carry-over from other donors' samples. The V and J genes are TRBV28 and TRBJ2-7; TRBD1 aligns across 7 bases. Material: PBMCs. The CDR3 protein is CASSPPGQSYEQYF. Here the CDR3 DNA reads TGTGCCAGCAGTCCTCCGGGACAGTCCTACGAGCAGTACTTC. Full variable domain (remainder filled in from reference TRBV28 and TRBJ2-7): DVKVTQSSRYLVKRTGEKVFLECVQDMDHENMFWYRQDPGLGLRLIYFSYDVKMKEKGDIPEGYSVSREKKERFSLILESASTNQTSMYLCASSPPGQSYEQYFGPGTRLTVT.